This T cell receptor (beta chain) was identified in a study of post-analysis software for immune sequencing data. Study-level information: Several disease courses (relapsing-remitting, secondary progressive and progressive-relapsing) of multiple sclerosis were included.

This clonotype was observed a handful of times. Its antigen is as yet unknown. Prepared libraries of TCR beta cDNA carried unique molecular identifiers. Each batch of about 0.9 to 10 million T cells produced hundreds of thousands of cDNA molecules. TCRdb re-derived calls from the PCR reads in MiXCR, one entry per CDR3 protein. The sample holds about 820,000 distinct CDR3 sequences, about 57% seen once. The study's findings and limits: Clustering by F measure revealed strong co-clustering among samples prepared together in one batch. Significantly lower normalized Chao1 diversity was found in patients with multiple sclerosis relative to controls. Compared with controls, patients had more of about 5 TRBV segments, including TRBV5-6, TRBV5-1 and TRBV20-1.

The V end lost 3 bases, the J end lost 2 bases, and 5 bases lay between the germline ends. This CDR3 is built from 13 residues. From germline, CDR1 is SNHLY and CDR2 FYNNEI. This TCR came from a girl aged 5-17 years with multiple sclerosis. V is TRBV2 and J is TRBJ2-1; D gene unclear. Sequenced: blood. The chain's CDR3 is CASSDRAYNEQFF. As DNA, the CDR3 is TGTGCCAGCAGTGATAGGGCCTACAATGAGCAGTTCTTC.